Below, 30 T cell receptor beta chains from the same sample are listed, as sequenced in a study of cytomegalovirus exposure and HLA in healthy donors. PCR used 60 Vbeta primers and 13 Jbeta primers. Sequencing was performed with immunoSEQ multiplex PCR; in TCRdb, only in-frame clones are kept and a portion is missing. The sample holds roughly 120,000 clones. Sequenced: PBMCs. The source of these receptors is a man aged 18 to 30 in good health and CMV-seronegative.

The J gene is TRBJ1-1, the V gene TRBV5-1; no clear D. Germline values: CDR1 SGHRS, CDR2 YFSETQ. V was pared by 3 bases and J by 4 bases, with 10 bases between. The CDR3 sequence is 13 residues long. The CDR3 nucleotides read TGCGCCAGCAGCTCAACGGGGATCACTGAAGCTTTCTTT. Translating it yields CASSSTGITEAFF. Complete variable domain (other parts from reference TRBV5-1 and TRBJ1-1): KAGVTQTPRYLIKTRGQQVTLSCSPISGHRSVSWYQQTPGQGLQFLFEYFSETQRNKGNFPGRFSGRQFSNSRSEMNVSTLELGDSALYLCASSSTGITEAFFGQGTRLTVV.

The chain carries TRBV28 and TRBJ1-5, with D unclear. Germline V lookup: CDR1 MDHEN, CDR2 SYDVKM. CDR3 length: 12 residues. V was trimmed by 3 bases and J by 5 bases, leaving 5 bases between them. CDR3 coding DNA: TGTGCCAGCAGTTTCCGTGATCAGCCCCAGCATTTT. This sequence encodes CASSFRDQPQHF.

CDR3 protein: CASSVEGGDTYEQYF. CDR3 sequence (DNA): TGTGCCAGCAGCGTAGAGGGGGGGGACACCTACGAGCAGTACTTC. The chain is built from TRBV9 and TRBJ2-7, with D possibly matching TRBD2 (7 bases). CDR1 is SGDLS and CDR2 is YYNGEE in the germline V gene. This CDR3 is built from 15 residues. Deletions cut 0 bases from V and 2 bases from J, with 12 bases between.

The CDR3 region is CASSPRDNYEQYF. CDR3 coding DNA: TGCGCCAGCAGCCCCCGGGACAACTACGAGCAGTACTTC. The genes are TRBV4-1 and TRBJ2-7; weak D call: TRBD1 (6 bases). Trimming stripped 4 bases from V and 3 bases from J, with 10 bases between. Germline CDR1 reads MGHRA; CDR2 reads YSYEKL. CDR3 size: 13 residues.

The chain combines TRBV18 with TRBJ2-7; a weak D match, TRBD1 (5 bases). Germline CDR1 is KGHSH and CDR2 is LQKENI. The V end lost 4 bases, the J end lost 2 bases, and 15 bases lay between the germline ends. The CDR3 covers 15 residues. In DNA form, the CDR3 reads TGTGCCAGCTCACTCCGACAGTCTTCTCCCTACGAGCAGTACTTC. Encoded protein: CASSLRQSSPYEQYF.

The CDR3 region has the DNA TGTGCCAGCACGCAACAGGGGGAGGCTGAAAAACTGTTTTTT. It yields the protein CASTQQGEAEKLFF. The chain joins TRBV6-6 to TRBJ1-4; 8 positions agree with TRBD1. Trimming removed 7 bases from V and 7 bases from J; junction bases left unmatched: 8. The CDR3 has 14 residues. The V gene's germline CDR1 is MNHNY and CDR2 SVGAGI (reference sequence).

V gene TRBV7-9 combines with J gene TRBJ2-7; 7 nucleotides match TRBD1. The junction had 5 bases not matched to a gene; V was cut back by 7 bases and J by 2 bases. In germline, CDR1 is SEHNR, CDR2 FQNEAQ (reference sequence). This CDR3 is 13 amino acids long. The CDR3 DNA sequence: TGTGCCAGCAACCGGGACAGCCCCTACGAGCAGTACTTC. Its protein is CASNRDSPYEQYF.

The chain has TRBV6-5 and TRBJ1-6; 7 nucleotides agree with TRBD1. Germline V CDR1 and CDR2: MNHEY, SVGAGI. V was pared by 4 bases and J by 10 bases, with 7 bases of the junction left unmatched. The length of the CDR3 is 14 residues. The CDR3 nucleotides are TGTGCCAGCAGTTTTGGAGGGGGACAGTCACCCCTCCACTTT. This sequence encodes CASSFGGGQSPLHF.

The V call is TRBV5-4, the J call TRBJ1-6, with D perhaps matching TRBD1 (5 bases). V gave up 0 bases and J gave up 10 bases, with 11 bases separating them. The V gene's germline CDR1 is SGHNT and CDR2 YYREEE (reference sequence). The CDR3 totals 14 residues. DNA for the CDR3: TGTGCCAGCAGCTTGGAAAACAGGCCCTCACCCCTCCACTTT. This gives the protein CASSLENRPSPLHF.

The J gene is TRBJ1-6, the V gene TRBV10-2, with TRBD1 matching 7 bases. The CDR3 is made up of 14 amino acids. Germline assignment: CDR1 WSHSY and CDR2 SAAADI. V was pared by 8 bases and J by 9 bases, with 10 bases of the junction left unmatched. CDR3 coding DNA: TGCGCCAGCGGCGGACAGGTCGTTGGTTCACCCCTCCACTTT. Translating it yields CASGGQVVGSPLHF.

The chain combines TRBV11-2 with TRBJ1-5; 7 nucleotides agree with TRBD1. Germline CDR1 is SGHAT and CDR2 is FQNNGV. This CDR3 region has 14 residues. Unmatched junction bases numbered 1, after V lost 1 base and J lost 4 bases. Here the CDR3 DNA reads TGTGCCAGCAGCTTAGGACAGGGTAATCAGCCCCAGCATTTT. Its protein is CASSLGQGNQPQHF. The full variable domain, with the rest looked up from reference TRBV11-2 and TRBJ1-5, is EAGVAQSPRYKIIEKRQSVAFWCNPISGHATLYWYQQILGQGPKLLIQFQNNGVVDDSQLPKDRFSAERLKGVDSTLKIQPAKLEDSAVYLCASSLGQGNQPQHFGDGTRLSIL.

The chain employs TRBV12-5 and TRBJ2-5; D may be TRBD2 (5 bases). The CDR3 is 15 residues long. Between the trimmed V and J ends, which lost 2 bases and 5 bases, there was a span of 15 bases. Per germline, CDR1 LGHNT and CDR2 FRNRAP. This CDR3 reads CASGLLSGGLETQYF. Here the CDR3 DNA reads TGTGCTAGTGGTTTGCTGAGCGGCGGTTTGGAGACCCAGTACTTC. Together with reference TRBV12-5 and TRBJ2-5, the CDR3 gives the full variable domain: DARVTQTPRHKVTEMGQEVTMRCQPILGHNTVFWYRQTMMQGLELLAYFRNRAPLDDSGMPKDRFSAEMPDATLATLKIQPSEPRDSAVYFCASGLLSGGLETQYFGPGTRLLVL.

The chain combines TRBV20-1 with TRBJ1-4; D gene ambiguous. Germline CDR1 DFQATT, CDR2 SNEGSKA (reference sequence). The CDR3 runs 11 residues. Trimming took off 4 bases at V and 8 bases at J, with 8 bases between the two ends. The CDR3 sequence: CSATRGEKLFF. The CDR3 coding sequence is TGCAGTGCTACGCGGGGAGAAAAACTGTTTTTT.

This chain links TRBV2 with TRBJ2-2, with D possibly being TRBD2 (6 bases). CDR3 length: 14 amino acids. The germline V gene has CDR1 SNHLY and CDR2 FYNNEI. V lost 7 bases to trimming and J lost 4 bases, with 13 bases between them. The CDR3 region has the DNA TGTGCCAGCAACAAAGGGACTTCCACCGGGGAGCTGTTTTTT. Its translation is CASNKGTSTGELFF.

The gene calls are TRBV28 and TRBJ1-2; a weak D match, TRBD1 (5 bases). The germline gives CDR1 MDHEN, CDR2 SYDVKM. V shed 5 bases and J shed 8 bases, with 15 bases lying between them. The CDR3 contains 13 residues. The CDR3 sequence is CASSPSRVGGYTF. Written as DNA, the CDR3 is TGTGCCAGCAGTCCCTCCAGGGTGGGGGGCTACACCTTC.

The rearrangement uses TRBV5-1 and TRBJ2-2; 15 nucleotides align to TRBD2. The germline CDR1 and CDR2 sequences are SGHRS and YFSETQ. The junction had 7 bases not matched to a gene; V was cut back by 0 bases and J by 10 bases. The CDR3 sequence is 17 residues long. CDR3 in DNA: TGCGCCAGCAGCTTGGCCAGGACTAGCGGGAGGGAGATGGAGCTGTTTTTT. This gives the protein CASSLARTSGREMELFF.

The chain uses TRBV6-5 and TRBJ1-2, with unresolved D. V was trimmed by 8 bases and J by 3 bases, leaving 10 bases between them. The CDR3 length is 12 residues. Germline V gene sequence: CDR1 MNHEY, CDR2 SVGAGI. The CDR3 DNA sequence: TGTGCCAGCGGAAGAGGAGACTATGGCTACACCTTC. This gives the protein CASGRGDYGYTF.

CDR3 sequence reads: CASSPTKIGGYTF. The CDR3 bases are TGTGCCAGCAGCCCTACTAAAATTGGGGGCTACACCTTC. J is TRBJ1-2 and V is TRBV6-5; D not certain. The V gene's germline CDR1 is MNHEY and CDR2 SVGAGI. V was pared by 6 bases and J by 8 bases, with 16 bases between. The CDR3 runs 13 residues.

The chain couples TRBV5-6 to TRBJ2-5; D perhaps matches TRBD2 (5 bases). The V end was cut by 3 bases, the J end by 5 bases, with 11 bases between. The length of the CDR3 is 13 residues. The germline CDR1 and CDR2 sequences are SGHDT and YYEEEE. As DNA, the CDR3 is TGTGCCAGCAGCTCGGGAATGATGGAGACCCAGTACTTC. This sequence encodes CASSSGMMETQYF.

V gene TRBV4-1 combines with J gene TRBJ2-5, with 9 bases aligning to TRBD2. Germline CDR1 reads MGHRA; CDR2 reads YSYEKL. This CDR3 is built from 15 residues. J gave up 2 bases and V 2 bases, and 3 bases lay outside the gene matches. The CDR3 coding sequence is TGCGCCAGCAGCCAAAGAGGACTAGCGCAAGAGACCCAGTACTTC. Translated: CASSQRGLAQETQYF.

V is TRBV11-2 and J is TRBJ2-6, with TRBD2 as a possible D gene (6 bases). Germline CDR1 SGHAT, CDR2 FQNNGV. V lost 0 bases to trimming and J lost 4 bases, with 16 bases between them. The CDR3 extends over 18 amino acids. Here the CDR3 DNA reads TGTGCCAGCAGCTTAGAGGGTCAGCGCGCGGGGGGGGCCAACGTCCTGACTTTC. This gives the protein CASSLEGQRAGGANVLTF.

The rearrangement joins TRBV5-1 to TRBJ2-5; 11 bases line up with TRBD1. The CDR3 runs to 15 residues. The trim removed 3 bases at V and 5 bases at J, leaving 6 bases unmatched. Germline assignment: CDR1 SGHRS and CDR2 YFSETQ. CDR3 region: CASSSGQGARETQYF. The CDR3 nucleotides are TGCGCCAGCAGCTCAGGACAGGGGGCTCGGGAGACCCAGTACTTC. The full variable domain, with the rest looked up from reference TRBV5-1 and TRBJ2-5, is KAGVTQTPRYLIKTRGQQVTLSCSPISGHRSVSWYQQTPGQGLQFLFEYFSETQRNKGNFPGRFSGRQFSNSRSEMNVSTLELGDSALYLCASSSGQGARETQYFGPGTRLLVL.

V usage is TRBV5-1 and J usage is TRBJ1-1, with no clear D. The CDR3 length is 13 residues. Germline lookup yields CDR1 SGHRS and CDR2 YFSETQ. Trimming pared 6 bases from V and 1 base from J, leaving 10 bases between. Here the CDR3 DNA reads TGCGCCAGCACCCGGGGTGAGAACACTGAAGCTTTCTTT. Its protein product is CASTRGENTEAFF.

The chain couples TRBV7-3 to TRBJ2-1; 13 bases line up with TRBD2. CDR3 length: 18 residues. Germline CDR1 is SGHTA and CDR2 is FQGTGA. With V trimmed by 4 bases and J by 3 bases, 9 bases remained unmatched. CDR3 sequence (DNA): TGTGCCAGCAGCTCAACTACACTAGCGGGGGGGCTCTACAATGAGCAGTTCTTC. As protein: CASSSTTLAGGLYNEQFF.

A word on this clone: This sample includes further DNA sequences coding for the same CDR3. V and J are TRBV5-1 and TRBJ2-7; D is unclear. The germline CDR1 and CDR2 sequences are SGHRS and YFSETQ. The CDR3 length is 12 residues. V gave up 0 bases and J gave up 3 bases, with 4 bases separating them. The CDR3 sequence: CASSLDGYEQYF. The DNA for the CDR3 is TGCGCCAGCAGCTTGGACGGCTACGAGCAGTACTTC.

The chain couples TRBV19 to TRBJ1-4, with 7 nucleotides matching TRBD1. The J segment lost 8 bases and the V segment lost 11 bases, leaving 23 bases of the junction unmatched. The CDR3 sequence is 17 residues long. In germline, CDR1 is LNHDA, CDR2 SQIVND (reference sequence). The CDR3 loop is CAVGDRVIHRRSEKLFF. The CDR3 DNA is TGTGCCGTAGGAGACAGGGTGATACACCGAAGATCAGAAAAACTGTTTTTT.

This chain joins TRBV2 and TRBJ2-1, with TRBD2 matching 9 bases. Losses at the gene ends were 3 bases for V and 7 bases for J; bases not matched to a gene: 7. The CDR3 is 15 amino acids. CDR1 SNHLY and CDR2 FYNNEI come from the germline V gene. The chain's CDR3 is CASSDAGGPGNEQFF. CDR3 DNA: TGTGCCAGCAGTGATGCGGGAGGGCCGGGGAATGAGCAGTTCTTC.

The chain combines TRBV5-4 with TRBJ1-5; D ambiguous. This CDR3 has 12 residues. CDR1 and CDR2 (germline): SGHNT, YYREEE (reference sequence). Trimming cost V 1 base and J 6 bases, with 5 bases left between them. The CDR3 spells CASSLRGQPQHF. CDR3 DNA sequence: TGTGCCAGCAGCTTGCGGGGTCAGCCCCAGCATTTT.

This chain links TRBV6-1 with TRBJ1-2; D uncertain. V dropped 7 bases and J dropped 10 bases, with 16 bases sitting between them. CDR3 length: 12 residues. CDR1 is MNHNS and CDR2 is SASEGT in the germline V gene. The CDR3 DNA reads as TGTGCCAGCACCCAAGGGCCGGGAGTCTACACCTTC. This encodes CASTQGPGVYTF.

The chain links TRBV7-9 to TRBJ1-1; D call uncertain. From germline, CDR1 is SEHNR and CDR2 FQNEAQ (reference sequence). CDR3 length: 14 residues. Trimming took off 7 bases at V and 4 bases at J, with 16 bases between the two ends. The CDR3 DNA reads TGTGCCAGCATCCCCCCGAAATCGAGCACTGAAGCTTTCTTT. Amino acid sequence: CASIPPKSSTEAFF.